This TCR beta chain was profiled in a study of beta chain features in type 1 diabetes. General study points: Researchers report that Type 1 diabetes patients had moderately but significantly shorter TCRB CDR3s across all four CD4+ subsets. cDNA sequencing could over-represent cells with high TCR expression.

In this sample, this clone turned up a few times. Its specificity is unknown. Of the isolated RNA, all was reverse transcribed, and so the sequenced material was expressed TCRB transcripts. An average roughly 3.6 million reads came from naive, central memory and regulatory T cell samples. Method: immunoSEQ multiplex PCR; TCRdb's copy keeps in-frame clones and lacks some. The table includes over 200,000 clones, roughly a tenth detected once. Sample: naive CD4+ T cells from blood. The source of this sequence is a man between 25 and 39 years old with type 1 diabetes.

CDR3 nucleotide sequence: TGTGCCAGCAGCGTCGCAGGGGCAACTAATGAAAAACTGTTTTTT. Translating gives CASSVAGATNEKLFF. The J gene is TRBJ1-4, the V gene TRBV9; tentatively, D is TRBD1 (6 bases). The germline CDR1 and CDR2 sequences are SGDLS and YYNGEE. The germline V and J ends were trimmed by 2 bases and 0 bases, with 8 bases remaining between them. This CDR3 region has 15 residues.